A single TCR beta chain is shown here with its context. This entry comes from a study of shared clonotypes between healthy human individuals. CDR3 size: 15 residues. Germline CDR1 and CDR2: SEHNR and FQNEAQ (reference sequence). Trimming removed 8 bases from V and 5 bases from J, with 21 bases in between. Terminally differentiated effector memory CD45RA+ cells were left out of the naive CD8 fraction, which was CD45RO-negative and positively selected for CCR7. Produced via immunoSEQ multiplex PCR; TCRdb's table is partial and in-frame only. The table records roughly 590,000 clones, roughly 96% of them present only once.

This rearrangement joins TRBV7-9 to TRBJ1-2, with D tentatively TRBD1 (5 bases). This clonotype was sampled from a woman in her 30s in good health. Sequenced input: naive CD8+ T cells sorted from blood. CDR3 sequence reads: CASSAYSRAPYGYTF. CDR3 sequence (DNA): TGTGCCAGCTCAGCTTACTCCAGGGCCCCATATGGCTACACCTTC.